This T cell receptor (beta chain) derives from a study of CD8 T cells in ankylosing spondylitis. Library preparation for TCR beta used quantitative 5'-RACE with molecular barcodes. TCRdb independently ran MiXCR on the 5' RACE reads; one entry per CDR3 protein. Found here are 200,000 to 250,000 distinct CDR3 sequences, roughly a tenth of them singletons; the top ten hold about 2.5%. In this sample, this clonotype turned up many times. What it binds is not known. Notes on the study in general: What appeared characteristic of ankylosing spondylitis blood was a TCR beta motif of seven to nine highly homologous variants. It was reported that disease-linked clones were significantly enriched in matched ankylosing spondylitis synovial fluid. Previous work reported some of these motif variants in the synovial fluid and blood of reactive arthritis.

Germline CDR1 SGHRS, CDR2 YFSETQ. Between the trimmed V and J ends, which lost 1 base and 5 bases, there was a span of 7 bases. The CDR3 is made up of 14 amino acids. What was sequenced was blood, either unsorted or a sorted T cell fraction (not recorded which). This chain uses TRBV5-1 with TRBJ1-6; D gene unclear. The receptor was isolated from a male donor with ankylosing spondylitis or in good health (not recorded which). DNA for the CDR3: TGCGCCAGCAGCTTGTCTCAAGATAATTCACCCCTCCACTTT. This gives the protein CASSLSQDNSPLHF.